The source of this T cell receptor beta chain is a study of blood T cell repertoires in COVID-19. Per the germline V gene, CDR1 is SGHVS and CDR2 is FNYEAQ. This CDR3 has 17 residues. V lost 6 bases, J lost 5 bases, and 17 bases stayed unmatched. The assay was immunoSEQ multiplex PCR, and TCRdb's table has in-frame clones only and misses some. The sample has about 200,000 clones, under 90% seen once. Sequenced: peripheral blood. The gene calls are TRBV7-6 and TRBJ2-5, with 8 bases identical to TRBD2. This receptor was taken from a woman between 35 and 50 years old with active or convalescent COVID-19. This chain's CDR3 is CASSLQAGIAGYETQYF. Written as DNA, the CDR3 is TGTGCCAGCAGTCTCCAAGCCGGAATAGCGGGATATGAGACCCAGTACTTC.